This T cell receptor beta chain was captured by sequencing in a study of cytomegalovirus exposure and HLA in healthy donors. This CDR3 is built from 14 residues. V lost 9 bases and J 3 bases, leaving 14 bases between the germline ends. Germline V CDR1 and CDR2: ENHRY, SYGVKD. With 60 Vbeta and 13 Jbeta primers, the PCR was carried out. Clones were sequenced by immunoSEQ multiplex PCR, and TCRdb holds only the in-frame ones, with some missing. The sample shows under 200,000 clones, roughly 60% of them seen only once. Sequenced sample: PBMCs. The TCR was taken from a man aged 35-49 years in good health and CMV-seronegative. The chain joins TRBV10-3 to TRBJ2-2; the D gene is possibly TRBD2 (5 bases). CDR3 in DNA: TGTGCCATACGGATAGCGTTGGACACCGGGGAGCTGTTTTTT. The encoded protein is CAIRIALDTGELFF.